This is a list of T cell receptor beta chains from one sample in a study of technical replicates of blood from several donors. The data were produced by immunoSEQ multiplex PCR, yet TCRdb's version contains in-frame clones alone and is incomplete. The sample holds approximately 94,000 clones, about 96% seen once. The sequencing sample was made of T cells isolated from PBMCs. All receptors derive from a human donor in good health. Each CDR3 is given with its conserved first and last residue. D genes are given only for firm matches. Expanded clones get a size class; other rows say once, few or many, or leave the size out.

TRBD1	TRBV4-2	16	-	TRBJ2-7	CASSQTITGAYYEQYF	TGTGCCAGCAGCCAAACCATTACAGGGGCCTACTACGAGCAGTACTTC
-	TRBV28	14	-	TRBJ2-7	CASSLRLTFYEQYF	TGTGCCAGCAGTCTGCGACTGACTTTCTACGAGCAGTACTTC
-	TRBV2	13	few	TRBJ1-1	CASSEEVWTEAFF	TGTGCCAGCAGTGAGGAGGTCTGGACTGAAGCTTTCTTT
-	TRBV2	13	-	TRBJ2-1	CASTYGGGNEQFF	TGTGCCAGCACCTACGGGGGTGGGAATGAGCAGTTCTTC
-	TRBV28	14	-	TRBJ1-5	CASSLGFDNQPQHF	TGTGCCAGCAGTTTAGGCTTCGACAATCAGCCCCAGCATTTT
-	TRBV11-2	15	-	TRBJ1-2	CASSLSGQGLLGYTF	TGTGCCAGCAGCTTATCAGGGCAGGGGCTTTTAGGCTACACCTTC
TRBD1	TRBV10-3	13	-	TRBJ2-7	CATSAGGLNEQYF	TGTGCCACATCGGCAGGGGGCTTAAACGAGCAGTACTTC
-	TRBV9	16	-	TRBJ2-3	CASSVAGGELLDTQYF	TGTGCCAGCAGCGTAGCTGGCGGGGAGTTGTTAGATACGCAGTATTTT
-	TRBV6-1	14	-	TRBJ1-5	CASRTGTPNQPQHF	TGTGCCAGCCGGACCGGGACACCTAATCAGCCCCAGCATTTT
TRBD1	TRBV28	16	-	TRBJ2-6	CASSLTGGGGANVLTF	TGTGCCAGCAGTTTGACAGGGGGCGGAGGGGCCAACGTCCTGACTTTC
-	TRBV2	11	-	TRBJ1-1	CALQGNTEAFF	TGTGCCCTACAGGGCAACACTGAAGCTTTCTTT
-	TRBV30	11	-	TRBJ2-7	CAWSRGVWQYF	TGTGCCTGGAGTCGCGGGGTGTGGCAGTACTTC
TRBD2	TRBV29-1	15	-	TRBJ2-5	CSVEGTSGLQETQYF	TGCAGCGTTGAAGGGACTAGCGGCCTCCAAGAGACCCAGTACTTC
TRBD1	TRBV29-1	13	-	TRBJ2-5	CSVARDSQETQYF	TGCAGCGTTGCCCGGGACAGCCAAGAGACCCAGTACTTC
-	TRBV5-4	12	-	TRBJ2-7	CASSADSYEQYF	TGTGCCAGCAGCGCAGACTCTTACGAGCAGTACTTC
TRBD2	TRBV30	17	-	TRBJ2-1	CAWSVSVTSDSYNEQFF	TGTGCCTGGAGTGTATCTGTGACTAGCGACTCCTACAATGAGCAGTTCTTC
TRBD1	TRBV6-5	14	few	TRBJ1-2	CASSRDRSEYGYTF	TGTGCCAGCAGTCGGGACAGGTCGGAGTATGGCTACACCTTC
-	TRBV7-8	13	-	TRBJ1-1	CASSWGGNTEAFF	TGTGCCAGCAGCTGGGGGGGGAACACTGAAGCTTTCTTT
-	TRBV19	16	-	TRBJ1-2	CASSFSRGAGKGGYTF	TGTGCCAGTAGTTTCTCTAGAGGCGCAGGGAAAGGTGGCTACACCTTC
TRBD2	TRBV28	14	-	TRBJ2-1	CASSREEIYNEQFF	TGTGCCAGCAGTCGGGAGGAAATTTACAATGAGCAGTTCTTC
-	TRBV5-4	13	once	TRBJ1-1	CASSPGEYTEAFF	TGTGCCAGCAGCCCAGGGGAATACACTGAAGCTTTCTTT
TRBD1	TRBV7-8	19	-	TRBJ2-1	CASSLLAYPGTVQPNEQFF	TGTGCCAGCAGCTTGCTAGCTTACCCCGGGACAGTACAACCCAATGAGCAGTTCTTC
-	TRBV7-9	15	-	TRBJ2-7	CASSLLVGPSYEQYF	TGTGCCAGCAGCTTGCTGGTTGGCCCGTCCTACGAGCAGTACTTC
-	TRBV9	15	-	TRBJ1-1	CASSVDSGLYTEAFF	TGTGCCAGCAGCGTAGATTCAGGGTTGTACACTGAAGCTTTCTTT
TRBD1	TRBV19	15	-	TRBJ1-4	CASSIPGGSNEKLFF	TGTGCCAGTAGTATCCCAGGGGGCTCTAATGAAAAACTGTTTTTT
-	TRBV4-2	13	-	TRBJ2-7	CASSPNGAYEQYF	TGTGCCAGCAGCCCAAACGGAGCCTACGAGCAGTACTTC
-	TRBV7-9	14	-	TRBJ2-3	CASSLDDYTDTQYF	TGTGCCAGCAGCTTAGACGACTACACAGATACGCAGTATTTT
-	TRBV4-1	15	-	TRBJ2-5	CASSPFVAGEETQYF	TGCGCCAGCAGCCCCTTTGTTGCAGGGGAAGAGACCCAGTACTTC
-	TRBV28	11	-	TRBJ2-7	CASSDSYEQYF	TGTGCCAGCAGTGACAGCTACGAGCAGTACTTC
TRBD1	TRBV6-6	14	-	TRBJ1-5	CASSSGQGGQPQHF	TGTGCCAGCAGTTCAGGACAGGGAGGTCAGCCCCAGCATTTT
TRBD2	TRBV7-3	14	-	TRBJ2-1	CASSPGLAGFEQFF	TGTGCCAGCAGCCCGGGACTAGCGGGTTTTGAGCAGTTCTTC